The next 30 T cell receptor beta chains were all read from a single sample in a study of shared clonotypes between healthy human individuals. Sequenced by immunoSEQ multiplex PCR; TCRdb stores in-frame clones only, minus some. The table includes over 850,000 clones, around 78% detected once. The sample was memory CD4+ T cells from PBMCs. Indicated subset: CD45RA-negative fraction. The receptors come from a man younger than 30 in good health. Some clones in this sample may be carry-over from other donors' samples.

The V and J genes are TRBV30 and TRBJ2-3; no clear D gene. This CDR3 region has 11 residues. Trimming cost V 5 bases and J 2 bases, with 5 bases left between them. Germline values: CDR1 GTSNPN, CDR2 SVGIG (reference sequence). The CDR3 protein is CAWVITDTQYF. CDR3 nucleotides: TGTGCCTGGGTTATCACAGATACGCAGTATTTT.

This clone was counted a single time. The chain recombines TRBV7-9 with TRBJ2-2; D unclear. Germline V CDR1 and CDR2: SEHNR, FQNEAQ (reference sequence). The CDR3 contains 12 residues. V was pared by 7 bases and J by 0 bases, with 3 bases between. CDR3 sequence (DNA): TGTGCCAGCATCGCGAACACCGGGGAGCTGTTTTTT. Amino acids: CASIANTGELFF.

The J gene is TRBJ2-7, the V gene TRBV6-5, with a possible D match to TRBD1 (5 bases). The V end lost 8 bases, the J end lost 0 bases, and 17 bases lay between the germline ends. The V gene's germline CDR1 is MNHEY and CDR2 SVGAGI. The CDR3 has 15 residues. The CDR3 region has the DNA TGTGCCAGCGGGGCTCCCGCCCGGAGCTCCTACGAGCAGTACTTC. It encodes CASGAPARSSYEQYF.

The rearrangement links TRBV7-2 to TRBJ2-1; 14 nucleotides match TRBD2. Germline trimming cut 5 bases from V and 8 bases from J; bases unmatched to any gene: 17. Germline V gene lookup returns CDR1 SGHTA and CDR2 FQGNSA. CDR3 length equals 19 residues. CDR3 sequence: CASSLLGTSGSAGMDEQFF. In DNA form, the CDR3 reads TGTGCCAGCAGCCTGCTCGGGACTAGCGGGAGTGCCGGTATGGATGAGCAGTTCTTC.

The J gene is TRBJ1-2, the V gene TRBV28; the D is unclear. The CDR3 is made up of 11 amino acids. Between the trimmed V and J ends, which lost 8 bases and 8 bases, there was a span of 12 bases. CDR1 and CDR2 from the germline V gene are MDHEN and SYDVKM. CDR3 sequence (DNA): TGTGCCAGCGGCAGCGCGGGGGGCTACACCTTC. It is translated as CASGSAGGYTF.

This chain joins TRBV11-2 and TRBJ1-2; 7 bases fit TRBD1. Germline V gene data show CDR1 as SGHAT and CDR2 as FQNNGV. The CDR3 is 14 residues long. Trimming cost V 5 bases and J 8 bases; bases outside gene matches: 11. CDR3 residues: CASSAQGLSRGYTF. CDR3 DNA: TGTGCCAGCAGCGCACAGGGGCTTTCGCGGGGCTACACCTTC.

The rearrangement uses TRBV28 and TRBJ2-7; 7 bases are shared with TRBD1. Germline CDR1 is MDHEN and CDR2 is SYDVKM. This CDR3 is 13 amino acids long. V lost 8 bases, J lost 3 bases, and 7 bases stayed unmatched. CDR3 loop: CASGGQSYYEQYF. The CDR3 DNA follows: TGTGCCAGCGGGGGACAGAGCTACTACGAGCAGTACTTC. Variable domain in full (rest from reference TRBV28 and TRBJ2-7): DVKVTQSSRYLVKRTGEKVFLECVQDMDHENMFWYRQDPGLGLRLIYFSYDVKMKEKGDIPEGYSVSREKKERFSLILESASTNQTSMYLCASGGQSYYEQYFGPGTRLTVT.

The J gene is TRBJ2-7, the V gene TRBV5-6; tentative D call: TRBD2 (6 bases). The CDR3 extends over 14 amino acids. Germline CDR1 and CDR2: SGHDT and YYEEEE. V was clipped by 2 bases and J by 6 bases, with 15 bases between them. The CDR3 DNA reads TGTGCCAGCAGCTTCCGGGACTGGCCGGGCGAGCAGTACTTC. This gives the protein CASSFRDWPGEQYF.

The V and J genes are TRBV5-1 and TRBJ2-3; D could derive from TRBD1 or TRBD2 (5 bases each). The CDR3 totals 15 residues. The V gene lost 1 base and the J gene lost 6 bases, with 15 bases spanning the gap. Germline V gene lookup returns CDR1 SGHRS and CDR2 YFSETQ. CDR3 nucleotides: TGCGCCAGCAGCTTGACCGGGACCCCCTCCGATACGCAGTATTTT. It specifies CASSLTGTPSDTQYF.

The chain is built from TRBV11-2 and TRBJ2-1; 9 bases are shared with TRBD2. CDR3 length: 14 amino acids. The junction had 4 bases not matched to a gene; V was cut back by 3 bases and J by 7 bases. The germline V gene has CDR1 SGHAT and CDR2 FQNNGV. CDR3 sequence: CASSLGGRGNEQFF. DNA for the CDR3: TGTGCCAGCAGCTTGGGCGGGAGGGGTAATGAGCAGTTCTTC. The entire variable domain, with the rest obtained from reference TRBV11-2 and TRBJ2-1, is as follows: EAGVAQSPRYKIIEKRQSVAFWCNPISGHATLYWYQQILGQGPKLLIQFQNNGVVDDSQLPKDRFSAERLKGVDSTLKIQPAKLEDSAVYLCASSLGGRGNEQFFGPGTRLTVL.

This clone was detected once. This chain connects TRBV25-1 to TRBJ2-1, with TRBD2 identical over 7 bases. The trim removed 1 base at V and 2 bases at J, leaving 5 bases unmatched. Germline V gene sequence: CDR1 MGHDK, CDR2 SYGVNS. The CDR3 runs to 16 residues. CDR3 in DNA: TGTGCCAGCAGTGAATGGGGGGGAAAGACCTACAATGAGCAGTTCTTC. Translation gives CASSEWGGKTYNEQFF.

This chain links TRBV6-1 with TRBJ1-2, with D perhaps matching TRBD1 (6 bases). Per germline, CDR1 MNHNS and CDR2 SASEGT. The CDR3 covers 14 residues. Trimming removed 0 bases at V and 4 bases at J, with 9 bases between. The CDR3 bases are TGTGCCAGCAGTGAAGCGGGGGGGCCCTATGGCTACACCTTC. It encodes CASSEAGGPYGYTF.

The table lists this clone with a count of one. At the DNA level, this CDR3 is encoded by other sequences in the same sample as well. The chain recombines TRBV18 with TRBJ1-4; 7 nucleotides agree with TRBD1. Per the germline V gene, CDR1 is KGHSH and CDR2 is LQKENI. This CDR3 region has 15 residues. Trimming removed 3 bases from V and 4 bases from J; junction bases left unmatched: 5. The CDR3 is CASSPPGQSNEKLFF. For the CDR3, the DNA is TGTGCCAGCTCACCCCCGGGACAGAGTAATGAAAAACTGTTTTTT.

This clone showed up just once. This chain joins TRBV4-1 and TRBJ2-3, with 15 bases identical to TRBD2. Per germline, CDR1 MGHRA and CDR2 YSYEKL. The CDR3 is made up of 18 amino acids. V shed 0 bases and J 4 bases; nucleotides not matched to a gene: 5. The CDR3 region is CASSQDEGTSGRSDTQYF. Written as DNA, the CDR3 is TGCGCCAGCAGCCAAGATGAAGGGACTAGCGGGAGGTCAGATACGCAGTATTTT.

The chain recombines TRBV5-1 with TRBJ1-5; D remains ambiguous. The CDR3 consists of 13 residues. Per the germline V gene, CDR1 is SGHRS and CDR2 is YFSETQ. The V gene lost 1 base and the J gene lost 5 bases, with 7 bases spanning the gap. CDR3 protein: CASSLNRDQPQHF. DNA for the CDR3: TGCGCCAGCAGCTTGAACCGGGATCAGCCCCAGCATTTT.

The J gene is TRBJ1-3, the V gene TRBV10-1, with a weak D call TRBD1 (6 bases). CDR3 length equals 16 residues. CDR1 is WNHNN, CDR2 SYGVQD, per germline (reference sequence). Between the trimmed V and J ends, which lost 2 bases and 0 bases, there was a span of 11 bases. The CDR3 reads CASSEPDRSSGNTIYF. In nucleotides, the CDR3 is TGCGCCAGCAGTGAGCCGGACAGAAGCTCTGGAAACACCATATATTTT.

A word on this clone: Other DNA sequences in this specimen translate into the identical CDR3. The chain's CDR3 is CASSVGQKSTDTQYF. The CDR3 nucleotides read TGTGCCAGCAGCGTAGGACAGAAGAGCACAGATACGCAGTATTTT. This chain links TRBV9 with TRBJ2-3, with D possibly matching TRBD1 (5 bases). This CDR3 is 15 amino acids long. Germline lookup yields CDR1 SGDLS and CDR2 YYNGEE. V lost 0 bases, J lost 0 bases, and 8 bases lay in between.

The V gene is TRBV10-3, the J gene TRBJ1-1; no reliable D call. The CDR3 sequence is 11 residues long. Germline assignment: CDR1 ENHRY and CDR2 SYGVKD. The germline V and J ends were trimmed by 1 base and 3 bases, with 0 bases remaining between them. The CDR3, as DNA: TGTGCCATCAGTGAGTACACTGAAGCTTTCTTT. It translates to CAISEYTEAFF.

This chain joins TRBV9 and TRBJ1-1; D possibly corresponds to TRBD1 (6 bases). The length of the CDR3 is 15 residues. CDR1 is SGDLS, CDR2 YYNGEE, per germline. The V and J ends lost 3 bases and 3 bases respectively, with 15 bases between them. This CDR3 reads CASSGRTAAYTEAFF. The CDR3 DNA follows: TGTGCCAGCAGCGGAAGGACAGCGGCCTACACTGAAGCTTTCTTT.

The V gene is TRBV5-1, the J gene TRBJ2-7; 9 bases are a match to TRBD1. J lost 6 bases, V lost 4 bases, and 14 bases had no gene match. The length of the CDR3 is 16 residues. Germline V gives CDR1 SGHRS, CDR2 YFSETQ. CDR3 residues: CASSTQPGQGVGEQYF. CDR3 coding DNA: TGCGCCAGCAGCACCCAACCGGGACAGGGTGTGGGCGAGCAGTACTTC.

The rearrangement links TRBV25-1 to TRBJ1-2; D perhaps matches TRBD1 (6 bases). The CDR3 loop spans 14 amino acids. V was cut by 5 bases and J by 4 bases, with 14 bases left in between. The V gene's germline CDR1 is MGHDK and CDR2 SYGVNS. CDR3 region: CASSRRQEFYGYTF. The CDR3 nucleotides read TGTGCCAGCAGTCGGCGACAGGAATTCTATGGCTACACCTTC.

The chain uses TRBV27 and TRBJ2-1, with a tentative D call TRBD2 (5 bases). V shed 5 bases and J shed 1 base, with 12 bases lying between them. CDR1 is MNHEY and CDR2 is SMNVEV in the germline V gene (reference sequence). The CDR3 runs 15 residues. CDR3 amino acids: CASSRASLSYNEQFF. For the CDR3, the DNA is TGTGCCAGCAGTAGGGCTAGCTTATCCTACAATGAGCAGTTCTTC.

This clone was seen just once. V usage is TRBV7-9 and J usage is TRBJ2-5; D might be TRBD1 (5 bases). Germline CDR1 SEHNR, CDR2 FQNEAQ (reference sequence). This CDR3 contains 17 residues. Between the trimmed V and J ends, which lost 4 bases and 0 bases, there was a span of 18 bases. The CDR3 protein is CASSSTPTDLYQETQYF. CDR3 coding DNA: TGTGCCAGCAGCTCTACCCCGACAGATTTGTACCAAGAGACCCAGTACTTC.

V is TRBV6-5 and J is TRBJ1-1; no reliable D call. CDR1 is MNHEY and CDR2 is SVGAGI in the germline V gene. V was shortened by 2 bases and J by 4 bases, with 14 bases between the two germline ends. The CDR3 has 15 residues. The CDR3 DNA sequence: TGTGCCAGCAGTTACGGGTGGGCTGGGATCACTGAAGCTTTCTTT. This gives the protein CASSYGWAGITEAFF.

As to this clone: The sample contains more than one DNA sequence encoding this CDR3. V gene TRBV5-1 combines with J gene TRBJ2-5, with TRBD1 as a possible D gene (6 bases). From germline, CDR1 is SGHRS and CDR2 YFSETQ. Trimming removed 7 bases at V and 2 bases at J, with 12 bases between. The CDR3 covers 13 residues. CDR3: CASSSGVQETQYF. As DNA, the CDR3 is TGCGCCAGCTCGTCAGGGGTACAAGAGACCCAGTACTTC.

J is TRBJ1-2 and V is TRBV7-2, with D perhaps matching TRBD1 (6 bases). V lost 6 bases, J lost 4 bases, and 12 bases lay in between. The germline CDR1 and CDR2 sequences are SGHTA and FQGNSA. This CDR3 comprises 13 residues. The CDR3 DNA follows: TGTGCCAGCAGAACAACAGGGACCTATGGCTACACCTTC. Translation gives CASRTTGTYGYTF. The full variable domain, in which reference TRBV7-2 and TRBJ1-2 provide the parts outside the CDR3, is GAGVSQSPSNKVTEKGKDVELRCDPISGHTALYWYRQSLGQGLEFLIYFQGNSAPDKSGLPSDRFSAERTGGSVSTLTIQRTQQEDSAVYLCASRTTGTYGYTFGSGTRLTVV.

Note on this clone: With a far larger clone one base away, a read error is the likely cause. The chain employs TRBV29-1 and TRBJ1-1; no clear D. The CDR3 sequence is 14 residues long. The V gene's germline CDR1 is SQVTM and CDR2 ANQGSEA. CDR3 in amino acids: CSVVLTRGGIEVFF. The CDR3 region has the DNA TGCAGCGTTGTCCTAACCCGGGGTGGGATTGAAGTTTTCTTT.

This chain joins TRBV6-1 and TRBJ2-5, with a possible D match to TRBD1 (6 bases). V was shortened by 0 bases and J by 3 bases, with 11 bases between the two germline ends. Germline CDR1 reads MNHNS; CDR2 reads SASEGT. This CDR3 spans 15 amino acids. The CDR3: CASSEAGPGEETQYF. Here the CDR3 DNA reads TGTGCCAGCAGTGAAGCCGGCCCAGGGGAAGAGACCCAGTACTTC.

This chain uses TRBV7-2 with TRBJ2-3, with D maybe TRBD2 (6 bases). Germline loops: CDR1 SGHTA, CDR2 FQGNSA. The V end was cut by 5 bases, the J end by 5 bases, with 14 bases between. This CDR3 contains 14 residues. CDR3 in amino acids: CASSPAHSGDTQYF. CDR3 DNA sequence: TGTGCCAGCAGCCCTGCCCATAGCGGAGATACGCAGTATTTT. Full variable domain (missing parts from reference TRBV7-2 and TRBJ2-3): GAGVSQSPSNKVTEKGKDVELRCDPISGHTALYWYRQSLGQGLEFLIYFQGNSAPDKSGLPSDRFSAERTGGSVSTLTIQRTQQEDSAVYLCASSPAHSGDTQYFGPGTRLTVL.

The chain joins TRBV5-1 to TRBJ2-1; 9 bases agree with TRBD2. This CDR3 has 19 residues. CDR1 and CDR2 from the germline V gene are SGHRS and YFSETQ. With V trimmed by 0 bases and J by 0 bases, 10 bases remained unmatched. In nucleotides, the CDR3 is TGCGCCAGCAGCTTGGGACTAGCGGTCGAGGGGTTCTCCTACAATGAGCAGTTCTTC. Encoded protein: CASSLGLAVEGFSYNEQFF.